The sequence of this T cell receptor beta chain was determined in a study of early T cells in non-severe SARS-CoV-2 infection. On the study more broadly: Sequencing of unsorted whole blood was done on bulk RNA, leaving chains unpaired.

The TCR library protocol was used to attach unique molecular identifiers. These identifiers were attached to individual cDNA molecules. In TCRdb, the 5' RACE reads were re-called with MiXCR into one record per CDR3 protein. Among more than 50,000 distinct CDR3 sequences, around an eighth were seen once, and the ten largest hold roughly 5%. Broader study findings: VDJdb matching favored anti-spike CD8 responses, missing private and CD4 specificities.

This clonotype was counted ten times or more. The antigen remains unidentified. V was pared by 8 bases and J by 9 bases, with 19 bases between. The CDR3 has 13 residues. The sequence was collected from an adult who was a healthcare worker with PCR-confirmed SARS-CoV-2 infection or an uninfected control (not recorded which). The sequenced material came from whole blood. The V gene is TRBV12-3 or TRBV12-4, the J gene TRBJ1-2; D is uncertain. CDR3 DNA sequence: TGTGCCAGCTCTCGCGAGACCACGAGTAGCTACACCTTC. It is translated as CASSRETTSSYTF.